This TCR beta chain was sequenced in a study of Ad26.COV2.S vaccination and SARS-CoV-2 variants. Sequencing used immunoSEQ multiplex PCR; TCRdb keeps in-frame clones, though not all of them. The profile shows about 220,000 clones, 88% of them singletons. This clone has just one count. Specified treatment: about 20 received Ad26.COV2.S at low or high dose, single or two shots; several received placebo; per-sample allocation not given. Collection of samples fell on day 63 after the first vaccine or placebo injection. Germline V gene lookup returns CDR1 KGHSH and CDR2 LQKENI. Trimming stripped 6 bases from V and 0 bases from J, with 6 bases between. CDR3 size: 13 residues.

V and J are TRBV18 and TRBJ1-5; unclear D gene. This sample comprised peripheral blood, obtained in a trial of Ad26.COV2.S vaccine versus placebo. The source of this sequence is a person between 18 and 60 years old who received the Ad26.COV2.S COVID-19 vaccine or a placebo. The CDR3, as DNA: TGTGCCAGCTCGCTAAATAGCAATCAGCCCCAGCATTTT. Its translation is CASSLNSNQPQHF.